This passage covers 17 T cell receptor beta chains from one sample sequenced in a study of cytomegalovirus exposure and HLA in healthy donors. Primers: 60 Vbeta forward and 13 Jbeta reverse. TCRdb's copy holds only in-frame clones and misses some; the assay was immunoSEQ multiplex PCR. This sample has approximately 120,000 clones; about 74% occur once, and the top ten carry approximately 2.5%. Sequencing was carried out using PBMCs. The source is a female donor in good health and CMV-seronegative.

The rearrangement links TRBV7-3 to TRBJ2-1, with TRBD2 identical over 10 bases. With 5 bases clipped from V and 8 bases from J, the junction kept 9 bases outside the gene matches. This CDR3 comprises 15 residues. Germline V gives CDR1 SGHTA, CDR2 FQGTGA. CDR3: CASSGSGGAFDEQFF. The CDR3 DNA sequence: TGTGCCAGCAGCGGGAGCGGGGGGGCCTTCGATGAGCAGTTCTTC.

This clone showed up just a few times. The chain uses TRBV4-3 and TRBJ2-3, with TRBD2 identical over 7 bases. The germline CDR1 and CDR2 sequences are LGHNA and YSLEER. The CDR3 spans 15 residues. Unmatched junction bases numbered 5, after V lost 1 base and J lost 4 bases. The CDR3 nucleotides are TGCGCCAGCAGCCAAGCGCCAGGGAGGGCAGATACGCAGTATTTT. Protein sequence: CASSQAPGRADTQYF.

This chain's CDR3 is CASSFGGAAEAFF. In DNA, the CDR3 is TGTGCCAGCAGTTTTGGGGGGGCGGCTGAAGCTTTCTTT. The chain couples TRBV27 to TRBJ1-1; tentatively, D is TRBD1 (6 bases). Per germline, CDR1 MNHEY and CDR2 SMNVEV (reference sequence). The CDR3 length is 13 residues. The V and J ends lost 3 bases and 6 bases respectively, with 11 bases between them.

This rearrangement joins TRBV13 to TRBJ2-4, with D maybe TRBD1 (6 bases). This CDR3 has 13 amino acids. The germline V and J ends were trimmed by 5 bases and 6 bases, with 11 bases remaining between them. Germline-derived CDR1 and CDR2 are PRHDT and FYEKMQ (reference sequence). The CDR3 DNA follows: TGTGCCAGCAGCAGGACAGTTGGAAACATTCAGTACTTC. Encoded protein: CASSRTVGNIQYF. The variable domain in full, completed from reference TRBV13 and TRBJ2-4, reads AAGVIQSPRHLIKEKRETATLKCYPIPRHDTVYWYQQGPGQDPQFLISFYEKMQSDKGSIPDRFSAQQFSDYHSELNMSSLELGDSALYFCASSRTVGNIQYFGAGTRLSVL.

The V gene is TRBV6-1, the J gene TRBJ2-7, with D possibly TRBD1 on 5 matching bases. V shed 4 bases and J shed 1 base, with 8 bases lying between them. Per the germline V gene, CDR1 is MNHNS and CDR2 is SASEGT. The CDR3 has 13 residues. The CDR3 sequence is CASSGTQSYEQYF. The CDR3 DNA reads TGTGCCAGCAGTGGGACACAGTCCTACGAGCAGTACTTC.

The V gene is TRBV19, the J gene TRBJ2-1; D perhaps matches TRBD1 (5 bases). This CDR3 comprises 18 residues. In germline, CDR1 is LNHDA, CDR2 SQIVND (reference sequence). V gave up 3 bases and J gave up 8 bases, with 26 bases separating them. The CDR3 nucleotides read TGTGCCAGTAGTATCACAGGTCGCGGAGCCAAAGGAGACGATGAGCAGTTCTTC. As protein: CASSITGRGAKGDDEQFF.

The chain carries TRBV19 and TRBJ1-5; 9 bases are shared with TRBD1. With 10 bases clipped from V and 9 bases from J, the junction kept 16 bases outside the gene matches. The CDR3 runs 15 residues. Germline CDR1 reads LNHDA; CDR2 reads SQIVND (reference sequence). CDR3 residues: CATKSRQGGEGPQHF. Here the CDR3 DNA reads TGTGCCACGAAAAGCCGACAGGGGGGCGAGGGGCCCCAGCATTTT.

The chain joins TRBV6-5 to TRBJ1-6; 8 nucleotides align to TRBD1. This CDR3 is built from 13 residues. The germline CDR1 and CDR2 sequences are MNHEY and SVGAGI. Losses at the gene ends were 8 bases for V and 9 bases for J; bases not matched to a gene: 6. This CDR3 is CASDRGPGSPLHF. The DNA of the CDR3 is TGTGCCAGCGACAGGGGCCCAGGTTCACCCCTCCACTTT.

The rearrangement uses TRBV5-1 and TRBJ2-5; the D gene is possibly TRBD2 (6 bases). The germline V gene has CDR1 SGHRS and CDR2 YFSETQ. The CDR3 is 15 residues long. Trimming shortened V by 4 bases and J by 5 bases, and 18 bases separated the two germline ends. The CDR3 protein is CASSRTGRSSETQYF. In DNA, the CDR3 is TGCGCCAGCAGCCGCACGGGGAGGAGCTCGGAGACCCAGTACTTC.

The chain uses TRBV11-2 and TRBJ1-3; tentatively, D is TRBD1 (6 bases). Between the trimmed V and J ends, which lost 1 base and 2 bases, there was a span of 15 bases. CDR1 and CDR2 from the germline V gene are SGHAT and FQNNGV. This CDR3 has 17 residues. The CDR3 bases are TGTGCCAGCAGCTTAGTTCCGGGGGGGGCCACTGGAAACACCATATATTTT. Encoded protein: CASSLVPGGATGNTIYF.

This sequence joins TRBV28 and TRBJ2-2; TRBD2 aligns across 8 bases. With V trimmed by 4 bases and J by 6 bases, 7 bases remained unmatched. CDR1 and CDR2 (germline): MDHEN, SYDVKM. The CDR3 contains 15 residues. The CDR3 DNA follows: TGTGCCAGCAGTTCGGGGGGGAGGGCGCCCGGGGAGCTGTTTTTT. Translation: CASSSGGRAPGELFF. The whole variable domain, remainder taken from reference TRBV28 and TRBJ2-2, is DVKVTQSSRYLVKRTGEKVFLECVQDMDHENMFWYRQDPGLGLRLIYFSYDVKMKEKGDIPEGYSVSREKKERFSLILESASTNQTSMYLCASSSGGRAPGELFFGEGSRLTVL.

The V and J genes are TRBV29-1 and TRBJ2-6, with D hard to call. Trimming left V 1 base short and J 2 bases short, with 9 bases between. Germline loops: CDR1 SQVTM, CDR2 ANQGSEA. CDR3 length: 15 residues. The DNA of the CDR3 is TGCAGCGTTGAAGGCAGGTTTGCTGGGGCCAACGTCCTGACTTTC. It translates to CSVEGRFAGANVLTF.

V and J are TRBV7-2 and TRBJ1-2, with 8 nucleotides matching TRBD1. Germline V gene sequence: CDR1 SGHTA, CDR2 FQGNSA. Trimming at V came to 5 bases and at J to 7 bases, leaving 15 bases not matched to a gene. The CDR3 extends over 16 amino acids. The CDR3 is CASSQGIGRGQFGYTF. Here the CDR3 DNA reads TGTGCCAGCAGCCAAGGAATAGGCAGGGGGCAATTTGGCTACACCTTC.

The CDR3 sequence: CATSREIGETQYF. In DNA form, the CDR3 reads TGTGCCACCAGCAGAGAGATTGGCGAGACCCAGTACTTC. The rearrangement joins TRBV15 to TRBJ2-5; D gene ambiguous. Germline CDR1 reads LNHNV; CDR2 reads YYDKDF (reference sequence). There are 13 residues in the CDR3. Trimming took 0 bases from V and 5 from J, leaving 7 bases between them. The whole variable domain, remainder taken from reference TRBV15 and TRBJ2-5, is DAMVIQNPRYQVTQFGKPVTLSCSQTLNHNVMYWYQQKSSQAPKLLFHYYDKDFNNEADTPDNFQSRRPNTSFCFLDIRSPGLGDTAMYLCATSREIGETQYFGPGTRLLVL.

This chain uses TRBV7-8 with TRBJ1-5; D uncertain. Germline CDR1 and CDR2: SGHVS and FQNEAQ. The CDR3 spans 13 residues. Between the trimmed V and J ends, which lost 5 bases and 3 bases, there was a span of 8 bases. The CDR3 loop reads CASSMRNNQPQHF. In DNA form, the CDR3 reads TGTGCCAGCAGCATGCGGAACAATCAGCCCCAGCATTTT.

The chain couples TRBV10-3 to TRBJ2-1; D perhaps matches TRBD2 (5 bases). This CDR3 is 16 amino acids long. V was shortened by 3 bases and J by 10 bases, with 22 bases between the two germline ends. Germline values: CDR1 ENHRY, CDR2 SYGVKD. The CDR3 here is CAISDGGQWTPWEQFF. In nucleotides, the CDR3 is TGTGCCATCAGTGATGGCGGGCAATGGACGCCATGGGAGCAGTTCTTC.

The rearrangement links TRBV11-2 to TRBJ2-7; 10 bases are shared with TRBD2. V trimming: 0 bases; J trimming: 7 bases; junction bases outside the gene matches: 6. In germline, CDR1 is SGHAT, CDR2 FQNNGV. The CDR3 has 15 amino acids. CDR3 amino acids: CASSLESGGAIEQYF. CDR3 DNA: TGTGCCAGCAGCTTAGAGAGCGGGGGGGCCATAGAGCAGTACTTC.